These T cell receptor beta chains were read from a single sample in a study of T cell responses to AZD1222 COVID-19 vaccine. Here immunoSEQ multiplex PCR was the method, and the copy in TCRdb shows in-frame clones only, minus some. This sample has 130,000 to 150,000 clones, with approximately 90% found just once. The source material was peripheral blood, sampled on day 0 of AZD1222 vaccination. The source is an adult in good health. The CDR3 runs from the conserved cysteine through the conserved F or W. A D gene is named only where the DNA matches it firmly. Where a row states a size, it is once, few, many or the class of an expanded clone; other rows omit it.

D gene: .
clone size: .
V gene: TRBV5-6
J gene: TRBJ1-2
CDR3 DNA: TGTGCCAGCAGCCCGGACCTGGAAGGCTACACCTTC
CDR3 protein: CASSPDLEGYTF

D gene: TRBD2
clone size: few
V gene: TRBV6-1
J gene: TRBJ2-4
CDR3 DNA: TGTGCCAGCAGTGAAGCTAGCGGGGGGGCAAACATTCAGTACTTC
CDR3 protein: CASSEASGGANIQYF

D gene: TRBD2
clone size: once
V gene: TRBV15
J gene: TRBJ2-7
CDR3 DNA: TGTGCCACCAGCAGAGAAGCGGGACTAGCGCTGGGAGAGCAGTACTTC
CDR3 protein: CATSREAGLALGEQYF

D gene: TRBD1
clone size: .
V gene: TRBV7-8
J gene: TRBJ1-4
CDR3 DNA: TGTGCCAGCAGCTTAGGCGGGACAGGGACTGAAAAACTGTTTTTT
CDR3 protein: CASSLGGTGTEKLFF

D gene: .
clone size: .
V gene: TRBV5-1
J gene: TRBJ1-4
CDR3 DNA: TGCGCCAGCAGCCAGGGATCAACTAATGAAAAACTGTTTTTT
CDR3 protein: CASSQGSTNEKLFF

D gene: .
clone size: .
V gene: TRBV18
J gene: TRBJ1-2
CDR3 DNA: TGTGCCAGCTCACCAGCGGGGGGCTCTTCTAACTATGGCTACACCTTC
CDR3 protein: CASSPAGGSSNYGYTF

D gene: TRBD1
clone size: .
V gene: TRBV28
J gene: TRBJ1-1
CDR3 DNA: TGTGCCAGCAGTTTATACTCGGGACAGGGGGGTATGAACACTGAAGCTTTCTTT
CDR3 protein: CASSLYSGQGGMNTEAFF

D gene: .
clone size: .
V gene: TRBV30
J gene: TRBJ1-1
CDR3 DNA: TGTGCCTGGATTCGTCGGGGAGGAGACGCTGAAGCTTTCTTT
CDR3 protein: CAWIRRGGDAEAFF

D gene: TRBD1
clone size: .
V gene: TRBV6-4
J gene: TRBJ1-5
CDR3 DNA: TGTGCCAGCAGTCATATGACAGGGTCGAGAAGCAATCAGCCCCAGCATTTT
CDR3 protein: CASSHMTGSRSNQPQHF

D gene: .
clone size: few
V gene: TRBV12-3/TRBV12-4
J gene: TRBJ2-1
CDR3 DNA: TGTGCCAGCAGACTAGGGGCCAATGAGCAGTTCTTC
CDR3 protein: CASRLGANEQFF

D gene: .
clone size: .
V gene: TRBV18
J gene: TRBJ2-5
CDR3 DNA: TGTGCCAGCTCACCAGGGGCGAGCCAAGAGACCCAGTACTTC
CDR3 protein: CASSPGASQETQYF

D gene: TRBD1
clone size: few
V gene: TRBV7-9
J gene: TRBJ1-5
CDR3 DNA: TGTGCCAGCAGCTTAGGACAGGGGAACAATCAGCCCCAGCATTTT
CDR3 protein: CASSLGQGNNQPQHF

D gene: .
clone size: .
V gene: TRBV5-1
J gene: TRBJ1-3
CDR3 DNA: TGCGCCAGCAGCTTAACCGGGGGAATGAGCTCTGGAAACACCATATATTTT
CDR3 protein: CASSLTGGMSSGNTIYF

D gene: TRBD1
clone size: .
V gene: TRBV5-1
J gene: TRBJ2-1
CDR3 DNA: TGCGCCAGCAGCTTGGGGGACAGGGCCTACAATGAGCAGTTCTTC
CDR3 protein: CASSLGDRAYNEQFF

D gene: TRBD1
clone size: .
V gene: TRBV19
J gene: TRBJ2-7
CDR3 DNA: TGTGCCAGTAGTATAGCCCTTACCGGGACAGGGGGCTCCTACGAGCAGTACTTC
CDR3 protein: CASSIALTGTGGSYEQYF

D gene: TRBD1
clone size: .
V gene: TRBV5-1
J gene: TRBJ1-1
CDR3 DNA: TGCGCCAGCAGCATGCCGGGACAGATGAACACTGAAGCTTTCTTT
CDR3 protein: CASSMPGQMNTEAFF

D gene: .
clone size: .
V gene: TRBV7-8
J gene: TRBJ1-1
CDR3 DNA: TGTGCCAGCAGCTTAGTGTCGTTGACAGCGGGCACTGAAGCTTTCTTT
CDR3 protein: CASSLVSLTAGTEAFF

D gene: .
clone size: .
V gene: TRBV5-1
J gene: TRBJ2-7
CDR3 DNA: TGCGCCAGCAGGCCACCGGGACTCAGCTCCTACGAGCAGTACTTC
CDR3 protein: CASRPPGLSSYEQYF

D gene: .
clone size: .
V gene: TRBV12-3/TRBV12-4
J gene: TRBJ1-2
CDR3 DNA: TGTGCCAGCAGTTTCCCACAGGGCTATGGCTACACCTTC
CDR3 protein: CASSFPQGYGYTF

D gene: .
clone size: .
V gene: TRBV5-6
J gene: TRBJ1-1
CDR3 DNA: TGTGCCAGCAGTCGGGGCAGGTCAGGCACTGAAGCTTTCTTT
CDR3 protein: CASSRGRSGTEAFF

D gene: .
clone size: .
V gene: TRBV2
J gene: TRBJ1-2
CDR3 DNA: TGTGCCAGCAGTGGGGCTTCCGTTTCCTATGGCTACACCTTC
CDR3 protein: CASSGASVSYGYTF

D gene: TRBD2
clone size: .
V gene: TRBV4-1
J gene: TRBJ2-7
CDR3 DNA: TGCGCCAGCAGCCAAGATGGCGGGAGCTTAAGCGAGCAGTACTTC
CDR3 protein: CASSQDGGSLSEQYF

D gene: TRBD1
clone size: .
V gene: TRBV18
J gene: TRBJ1-2
CDR3 DNA: TGTGCCAGCTCACCAAGCAAAGACAGGGAAGGCTACACCTTC
CDR3 protein: CASSPSKDREGYTF

D gene: .
clone size: once
V gene: TRBV18
J gene: TRBJ2-3
CDR3 DNA: TGTGCCAGCTCACCACCGTACACAGATACGCAGTATTTT
CDR3 protein: CASSPPYTDTQYF

D gene: .
clone size: .
V gene: TRBV2
J gene: TRBJ2-2
CDR3 DNA: TGTGCCAGCAGTGAACTGGGTGGGGAGCTGTTTTTT
CDR3 protein: CASSELGGELFF

D gene: .
clone size: .
V gene: TRBV6-1
J gene: TRBJ1-5
CDR3 DNA: TGTGCCAGCAGTGAAACAAGGGCCCGTAGCAATCAGCCCCAGCATTTT
CDR3 protein: CASSETRARSNQPQHF

D gene: .
clone size: .
V gene: TRBV29-1
J gene: TRBJ1-2
CDR3 DNA: TGCAGCACCAGGACAGCCGCATATGGCTACACCTTC
CDR3 protein: CSTRTAAYGYTF

D gene: .
clone size: .
V gene: TRBV29-1
J gene: TRBJ1-1
CDR3 DNA: TGCAGCGCGACCCCTTTCGGGGCCCGAGGGTTTGACACTGAAGCTTTCTTT
CDR3 protein: CSATPFGARGFDTEAFF

D gene: TRBD1
clone size: .
V gene: TRBV5-1
J gene: TRBJ1-1
CDR3 DNA: TGCGCCAGCAGCATCACAGGGGAGACTGAAGCTTTCTTT
CDR3 protein: CASSITGETEAFF

D gene: .
clone size: .
V gene: TRBV30
J gene: TRBJ1-5
CDR3 DNA: TGTGCCTGGAGTGCGGGAAGGGTAGACCAGCCCCAGCATTTT
CDR3 protein: CAWSAGRVDQPQHF

D gene: .
clone size: .
V gene: TRBV24-1
J gene: TRBJ2-2
CDR3 DNA: TGTGCCACCAGTGATCCGGGACTGTGGACCGGGGAGCTGTTTTTT
CDR3 protein: CATSDPGLWTGELFF

D gene: .
clone size: .
V gene: TRBV10-3
J gene: TRBJ2-5
CDR3 DNA: TGTGCCATCAGTCACGGGGCACCTTCCCAAGAGACCCAGTACTTC
CDR3 protein: CAISHGAPSQETQYF

D gene: .
clone size: .
V gene: TRBV11-2
J gene: TRBJ1-2
CDR3 DNA: TGTGCCAGCAGCTTAGTCAGGGCTGACTTCGGCTACACCTTC
CDR3 protein: CASSLVRADFGYTF

D gene: TRBD1
clone size: .
V gene: TRBV6-5
J gene: TRBJ2-2
CDR3 DNA: TGTGCCAGCAGTTACTTCGACGCAGGGGGTGCCGGGGAGCTGTTTTTT
CDR3 protein: CASSYFDAGGAGELFF

D gene: .
clone size: .
V gene: TRBV9
J gene: TRBJ2-2
CDR3 DNA: TGTGCCAGCAGCCGGGGAGGGGAGCTGTTTTTT
CDR3 protein: CASSRGGELFF

D gene: .
clone size: .
V gene: TRBV20-1
J gene: TRBJ2-5
CDR3 DNA: TGCAGTGCCCCAACCCTCATCTTCCAGTACTTC
CDR3 protein: CSAPTLIFQYF

D gene: .
clone size: .
V gene: TRBV14
J gene: TRBJ2-3
CDR3 DNA: TGTGCCAGCAGCCCCTTCCTAGCAGATACGCAGTATTTT
CDR3 protein: CASSPFLADTQYF

D gene: .
clone size: .
V gene: TRBV7-9
J gene: TRBJ1-4
CDR3 DNA: TGTGCCAGCAGGAAGTCCAGTGAAAAACTGTTTTTT
CDR3 protein: CASRKSSEKLFF

D gene: .
clone size: .
V gene: TRBV5-6
J gene: TRBJ1-6
CDR3 DNA: TGTGCCAGCAGCCTTCAGGGTATTTCACCCCTCCACTTT
CDR3 protein: CASSLQGISPLHF

D gene: TRBD1
clone size: .
V gene: TRBV4-1
J gene: TRBJ1-5
CDR3 DNA: TGCGCCAGCAGCCAATCGACAGGGGAAGGTTATCAGCCCCAGCATTTT
CDR3 protein: CASSQSTGEGYQPQHF

D gene: TRBD1
clone size: .
V gene: TRBV30
J gene: TRBJ1-6
CDR3 DNA: TGTGCCTGGAGAAGACTTGGGACAGGCAATTCACCCCTCCACTTT
CDR3 protein: CAWRRLGTGNSPLHF

D gene: .
clone size: .
V gene: TRBV19
J gene: TRBJ2-1
CDR3 DNA: TGTGCCAGTAGTATGAGGAGGGGGCGTACTGAGCAGTTCTTC
CDR3 protein: CASSMRRGRTEQFF

D gene: TRBD1
clone size: .
V gene: TRBV27
J gene: TRBJ1-1
CDR3 DNA: TGTGCCAGCACCACTGACACAGGGGTGAACACTGAAGCTTTCTTT
CDR3 protein: CASTTDTGVNTEAFF

D gene: .
clone size: .
V gene: TRBV11-2
J gene: TRBJ1-1
CDR3 DNA: TGTGCCAGCAGCTTATTCCCAGGGCGTGACACTGAAGCTTTCTTT
CDR3 protein: CASSLFPGRDTEAFF

D gene: .
clone size: .
V gene: TRBV19
J gene: TRBJ1-6
CDR3 DNA: TGTGCCAGTACCCCCGGACTGCAAGATTCACCCCTCCACTTT
CDR3 protein: CASTPGLQDSPLHF

D gene: TRBD1
clone size: once
V gene: TRBV7-2
J gene: TRBJ1-1
CDR3 DNA: TGTGCCAGCAGCCTCGGGACAGGCAGCGGGCTGAAAGCTTTCTTT
CDR3 protein: CASSLGTGSGLKAFF

D gene: .
clone size: .
V gene: TRBV11-2
J gene: TRBJ2-1
CDR3 DNA: TGTGCCAGCAGCCCCATCCGAGGGGCCCGCGCTAATGAGCAGTTCTTC
CDR3 protein: CASSPIRGARANEQFF

D gene: .
clone size: .
V gene: TRBV7-2
J gene: TRBJ1-5
CDR3 DNA: TGTGCCAGCAGCTTAGGAGGGGGGAGCAATCAGCCCCAGCATTTT
CDR3 protein: CASSLGGGSNQPQHF

D gene: .
clone size: .
V gene: TRBV9
J gene: TRBJ1-3
CDR3 DNA: TGTGCCAGCAGCGTAGGCGAAGGATTTGTTTCTGGAAACACCATATATTTT
CDR3 protein: CASSVGEGFVSGNTIYF

D gene: .
clone size: .
V gene: TRBV3-1/TRBV3-2
J gene: TRBJ1-1
CDR3 DNA: TGTGCCAGCAGTAGGGCTGAACATCTTGAAGCTTTCTTT
CDR3 protein: CASSRAEHLEAFF

D gene: .
clone size: .
V gene: TRBV7-2
J gene: TRBJ1-5
CDR3 DNA: TGTGCCAGCAGCCCCCAGGGTGGACAGCCCCAGCATTTT
CDR3 protein: CASSPQGGQPQHF

D gene: TRBD1
clone size: .
V gene: TRBV19
J gene: TRBJ2-7
CDR3 DNA: TGTGCCAGGGAGGACAGGGCATGGGACGAGCAGTACTTC
CDR3 protein: CAREDRAWDEQYF

D gene: .
clone size: .
V gene: TRBV7-8
J gene: TRBJ1-5
CDR3 DNA: TGTGCCAGCAGTGATCGCCTCCTTAGGGTTTATAGCAATCAGCCCCAGCATTTT
CDR3 protein: CASSDRLLRVYSNQPQHF

D gene: TRBD2
clone size: .
V gene: TRBV19
J gene: TRBJ2-3
CDR3 DNA: TGTGCCAGTAGTAGCACTAGCGTCTCGGGGAATACGCAGTATTTT
CDR3 protein: CASSSTSVSGNTQYF

D gene: .
clone size: .
V gene: TRBV6-5
J gene: TRBJ1-5
CDR3 DNA: TGTGCCAGCAGTTACTCCAGGGATCAGCCCCAGCATTTT
CDR3 protein: CASSYSRDQPQHF

D gene: .
clone size: .
V gene: TRBV7-9
J gene: TRBJ2-7
CDR3 DNA: TGTGCCAGCAGCTTCTCCGACGGGAGCTCCTACGAGCAGTACTTC
CDR3 protein: CASSFSDGSSYEQYF

D gene: TRBD1
clone size: .
V gene: TRBV5-4
J gene: TRBJ2-3
CDR3 DNA: TGTGCCAGCAGCCCCTTACGGGACAGCTTCACAGATACGCAGTATTTT
CDR3 protein: CASSPLRDSFTDTQYF

D gene: .
clone size: .
V gene: TRBV20-1
J gene: TRBJ1-1
CDR3 DNA: TGCAGTGCTTCCCGGGAGGTTGAGGCTTTCTTT
CDR3 protein: CSASREVEAFF